The present entry profiles one T cell receptor (beta chain) with its context. This sample was included in a study of blood T cell repertoires in COVID-19. Study in general: COVID-19 samples collected from the United States, Italy and Spain covered acute and convalescent phases.

Methods used by the authors: Reference gene primer amplification gave estimated nucleated cell counts. Some clones are missing from TCRdb's copy, which holds only in-frame ones; the method was immunoSEQ multiplex PCR. The V and J calls and clone size are taken from that table; D and trimming were inferred from the DNA. Found here are about 24,000 clones, approximately 87% of them singletons; the top ten hold roughly 23%. Source material: peripheral blood. This clonotype was obtained from a human donor with active COVID-19. The donor label of this sample is uncertain.

The CDR3 loop reads CASSLGGPGNSPLHF. The CDR3 DNA is TGTGCCAGCAGTCTGGGGGGTCCTGGTAATTCACCCCTCCACTTT. The chain joins TRBV28 to TRBJ1-6; D might be TRBD1 (5 bases). The ends were cut back, 5 bases at V and 6 bases at J, with 14 bases in the middle. This CDR3 is 15 amino acids long. CDR1 MDHEN and CDR2 SYDVKM come from the germline V gene. Full variable domain (missing parts from reference TRBV28 and TRBJ1-6): DVKVTQSSRYLVKRTGEKVFLECVQDMDHENMFWYRQDPGLGLRLIYFSYDVKMKEKGDIPEGYSVSREKKERFSLILESASTNQTSMYLCASSLGGPGNSPLHFGNGTRLTVT.